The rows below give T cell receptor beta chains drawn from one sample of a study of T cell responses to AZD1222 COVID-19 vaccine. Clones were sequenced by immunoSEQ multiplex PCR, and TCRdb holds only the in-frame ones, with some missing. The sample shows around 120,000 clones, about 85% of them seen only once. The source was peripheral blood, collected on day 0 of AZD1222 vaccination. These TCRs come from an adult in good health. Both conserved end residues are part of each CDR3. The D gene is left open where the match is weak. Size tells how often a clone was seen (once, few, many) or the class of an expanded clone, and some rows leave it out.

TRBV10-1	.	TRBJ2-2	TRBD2	CASSEHLAGQNTGELFF	TGCGCCAGCAGTGAGCACCTAGCGGGGCAAAACACCGGGGAGCTGTTTTTT
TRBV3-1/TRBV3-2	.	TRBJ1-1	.	CASSTRFILGTEAFF	TGTGCCAGCAGCACCAGGTTTATCCTCGGGACTGAAGCTTTCTTT
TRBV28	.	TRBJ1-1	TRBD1	CASSLWRVTGESTEAFF	TGTGCCAGCAGTTTATGGAGGGTGACAGGGGAGAGCACTGAAGCTTTCTTT
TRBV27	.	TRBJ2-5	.	CASRAGVWETQYF	TGTGCCAGCAGAGCTGGGGTATGGGAGACCCAGTACTTC
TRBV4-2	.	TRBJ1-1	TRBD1	CASSQVLGWDRVRAEAFF	TGTGCCAGCAGCCAAGTTTTGGGATGGGACAGGGTTCGGGCTGAAGCTTTCTTT
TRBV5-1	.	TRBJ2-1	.	CASSIQVGEQFF	TGCGCCAGCAGCATACAGGTGGGTGAGCAGTTCTTC
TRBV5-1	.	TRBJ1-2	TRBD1	CASSLNSGQGNYGYTF	TGCGCCAGCAGCTTGAATTCTGGACAGGGGAACTATGGCTACACCTTC
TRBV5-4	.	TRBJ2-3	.	CASSSGGQATDTQYF	TGTGCCAGCAGCTCGGGGGGACAGGCGACAGATACGCAGTATTTT
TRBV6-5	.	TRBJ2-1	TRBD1	CASSTGTGDEQFF	TGTGCCAGCAGTACCGGGACAGGGGATGAGCAGTTCTTC
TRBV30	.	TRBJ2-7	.	CAWTTVGGPYEQYF	TGTGCCTGGACGACCGTCGGCGGTCCCTACGAGCAGTACTTC
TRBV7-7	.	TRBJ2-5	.	CASSLRARETQYF	TGTGCTAGCAGCTTAAGGGCGCGGGAGACCCAGTACTTC
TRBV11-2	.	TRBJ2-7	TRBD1	CASDGGGQAIYEQYF	TGTGCCAGCGATGGGGGTGGACAGGCAATTTACGAGCAGTACTTC
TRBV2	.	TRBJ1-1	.	CASSALLQGATEAFF	TGTGCCAGCAGTGCCCTACTCCAGGGAGCCACTGAAGCTTTCTTT
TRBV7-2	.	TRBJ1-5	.	CASSSEADRGPQHF	TGTGCCAGCAGCTCCGAGGCCGACCGGGGGCCCCAGCATTTT
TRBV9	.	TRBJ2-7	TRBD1	CASSVGMRTGSKSYEQYF	TGTGCCAGCAGCGTAGGTATGCGGACAGGGTCGAAATCCTACGAGCAGTACTTC
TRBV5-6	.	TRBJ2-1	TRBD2	CASRPLAGGLYNEQFF	TGTGCCAGCAGACCGCTAGCGGGGGGCCTCTACAATGAGCAGTTCTTC
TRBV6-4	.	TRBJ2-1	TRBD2	CASSDSSGGANEQFF	TGTGCCAGCAGTGACTCAAGCGGGGGGGCAAATGAGCAGTTCTTC
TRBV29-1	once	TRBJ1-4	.	CSVEGGEANEKLFF	TGCAGCGTTGAGGGCGGAGAGGCTAATGAAAAACTGTTTTTT
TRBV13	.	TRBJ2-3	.	CASSLGGSTDTQYF	TGTGCCAGCAGCTTAGGCGGCAGCACAGATACGCAGTATTTT
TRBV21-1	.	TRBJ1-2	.	CASSKGLNVTPKGYTF	TGTGCCAGCAGCAAAGGGTTAAACGTAACCCCTAAGGGCTACACCTTC
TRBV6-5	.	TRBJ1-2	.	CASSYSTRNGYTF	TGTGCCAGCAGTTACTCTACACGAAATGGCTACACCTTC
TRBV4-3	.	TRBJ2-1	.	CASSQDGLSEQFF	TGCGCCAGCAGCCAAGATGGCTTAAGTGAGCAGTTCTTC
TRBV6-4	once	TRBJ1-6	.	CASSTSGDGNSPLHF	TGTGCCAGCAGTACCTCAGGGGATGGAAATTCACCCCTCCACTTT
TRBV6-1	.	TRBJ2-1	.	CASSDRPGYNEQFF	TGTGCCAGCAGTGACCGACCTGGGTACAATGAGCAGTTCTTC
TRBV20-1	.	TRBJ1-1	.	CSASDIEAFF	TGCAGTGCCTCGGACATTGAAGCTTTCTTT
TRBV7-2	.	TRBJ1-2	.	CASSPAGDGYTF	TGTGCCAGCAGCCCCGCCGGGGATGGCTACACCTTC
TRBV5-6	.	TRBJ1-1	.	CASSWTFVGGTEAFF	TGTGCCAGCAGCTGGACCTTTGTTGGCGGGACTGAAGCTTTCTTT
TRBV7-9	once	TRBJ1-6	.	CASSLRAWDSPLHF	TGTGCCAGCAGCTTGAGGGCCTGGGATTCACCCCTCCACTTT
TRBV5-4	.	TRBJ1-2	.	CASSFGYGYTF	TGTGCCAGCAGCTTTGGCTATGGCTACACCTTC
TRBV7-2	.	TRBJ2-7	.	CASSIGWGSYEQYF	TGTGCCAGCAGCATAGGGTGGGGCTCCTACGAGCAGTACTTC
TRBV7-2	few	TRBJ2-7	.	CASSLEYFYEQYF	TGTGCCAGCAGCTTAGAGTACTTCTACGAGCAGTACTTC
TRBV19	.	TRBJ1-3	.	CASSNWGISGNTIYF	TGTGCCAGTAGTAACTGGGGGATTTCTGGAAACACCATATATTTT
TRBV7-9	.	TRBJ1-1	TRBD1	CASSFRDRVTEAFF	TGTGCCAGCAGCTTCCGGGACAGGGTCACTGAAGCTTTCTTT
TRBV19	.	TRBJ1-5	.	CASRRLYSNQPQHF	TGTGCCAGTAGGCGACTGTATAGCAATCAGCCCCAGCATTTT
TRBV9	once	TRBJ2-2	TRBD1	CASSARDRGPTGELFF	TGTGCCAGCAGCGCGAGGGACAGGGGCCCCACCGGGGAGCTGTTTTTT
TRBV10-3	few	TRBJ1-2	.	CAIFGGGVFYGYTF	TGTGCCATCTTTGGCGGGGGAGTGTTCTATGGCTACACCTTC
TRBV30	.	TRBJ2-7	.	CAWGTYEQYF	TGTGCCTGGGGCACCTACGAGCAGTACTTC
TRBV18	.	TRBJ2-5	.	CASPLAGRQETQYF	TGTGCCAGCCCCTTGGCAGGGAGGCAAGAGACCCAGTACTTC
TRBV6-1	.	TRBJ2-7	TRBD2	CASSEGGPGGQYF	TGTGCCAGCAGTGAAGGTGGACCGGGGGGGCAGTACTTC
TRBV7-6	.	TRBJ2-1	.	CASSLGGDHNEQFF	TGTGCCAGCAGCTTAGGTGGGGACCACAATGAGCAGTTCTTC
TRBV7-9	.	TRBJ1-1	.	CASSRSGGETEAFF	TGTGCCAGCAGCCGTTCGGGGGGCGAGACTGAAGCTTTCTTT
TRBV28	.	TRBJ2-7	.	CASSFGAVTYEQYF	TGTGCCAGCAGTTTTGGAGCGGTTACCTACGAGCAGTACTTC
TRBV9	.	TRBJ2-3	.	CASSVGRVGDKTDTQYF	TGTGCCAGCAGCGTAGGTCGGGTTGGGGACAAAACAGATACGCAGTATTTT
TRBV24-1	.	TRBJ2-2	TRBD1	CATSEPGQGRDRELFF	TGTGCCACCAGTGAGCCGGGACAGGGGAGGGATCGGGAGCTGTTTTTT
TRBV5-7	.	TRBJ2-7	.	CASSFRWAVSYEQYF	TGTGCCAGCAGCTTCCGTTGGGCAGTCTCCTACGAGCAGTACTTC
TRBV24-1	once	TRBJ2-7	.	CATRSRRRVSAEQYF	TGTGCCACCAGGTCCAGAAGGCGGGTATCGGCCGAGCAGTACTTC
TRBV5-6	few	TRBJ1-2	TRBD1	CASSGQGYGYTF	TGTGCCAGCAGCGGACAGGGGTATGGCTACACCTTC
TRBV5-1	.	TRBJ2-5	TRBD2	CASSSGLAGRETQYF	TGCGCCAGCAGCTCGGGACTAGCGGGCCGAGAGACCCAGTACTTC
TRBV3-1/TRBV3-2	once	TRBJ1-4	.	CASGAVGEKLFF	TGTGCCAGCGGGGCAGTAGGGGAAAAACTGTTTTTT
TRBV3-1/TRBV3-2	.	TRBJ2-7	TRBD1	CASSPRDRTYEQYF	TGTGCCAGCAGCCCGAGGGACAGGACCTACGAGCAGTACTTC
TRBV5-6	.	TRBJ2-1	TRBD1	CASSPRTGGWNEQFF	TGTGCCAGCAGCCCCAGGACAGGGGGCTGGAATGAGCAGTTCTTC
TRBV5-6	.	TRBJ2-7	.	CASSPTRDNYEQYF	TGTGCCAGCAGCCCGACCAGGGACAACTACGAGCAGTACTTC
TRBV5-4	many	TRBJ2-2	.	CASSPGGRTGELFF	TGTGCCAGCAGCCCCGGGGGCCGGACCGGGGAGCTGTTTTTT
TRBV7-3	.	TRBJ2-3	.	CASSSLGGSSTDTQYF	TGTGCCAGCAGCAGCCTGGGTGGGTCTAGCACAGATACGCAGTATTTT
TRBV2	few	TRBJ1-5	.	CASSMGGGNQPQHF	TGTGCCAGCAGTATGGGGGGGGGCAATCAGCCCCAGCATTTT